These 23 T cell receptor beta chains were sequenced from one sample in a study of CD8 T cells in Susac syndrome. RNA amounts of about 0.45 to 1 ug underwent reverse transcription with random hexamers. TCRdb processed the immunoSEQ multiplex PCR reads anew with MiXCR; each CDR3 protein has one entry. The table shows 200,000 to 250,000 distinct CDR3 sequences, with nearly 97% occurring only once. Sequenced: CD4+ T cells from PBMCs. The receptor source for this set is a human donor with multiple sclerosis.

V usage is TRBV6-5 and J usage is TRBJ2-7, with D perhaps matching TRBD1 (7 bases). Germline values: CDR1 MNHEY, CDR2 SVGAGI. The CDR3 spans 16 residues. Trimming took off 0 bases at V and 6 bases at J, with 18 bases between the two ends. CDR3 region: CASSYSIVPQGGEQYF. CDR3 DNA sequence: TGTGCCAGCAGTTACTCGATTGTTCCCCAGGGGGGCGAGCAGTACTTC.

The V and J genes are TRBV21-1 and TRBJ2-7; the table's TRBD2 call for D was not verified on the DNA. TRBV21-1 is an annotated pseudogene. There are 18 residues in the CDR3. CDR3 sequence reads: CASSGSGGRDERTYEQYF. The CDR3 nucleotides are TGTGCCAGCAGCGGCTCGGGGGGCCGGGATGAACGGACCTACGAGCAGTACTTC.

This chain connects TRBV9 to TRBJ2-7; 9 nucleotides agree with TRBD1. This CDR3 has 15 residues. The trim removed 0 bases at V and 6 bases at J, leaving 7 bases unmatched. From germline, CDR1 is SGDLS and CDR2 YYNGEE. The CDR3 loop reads CASSVEDRGTSEQYF. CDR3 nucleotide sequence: TGTGCCAGCAGCGTAGAGGACAGGGGAACGTCCGAGCAGTACTTC. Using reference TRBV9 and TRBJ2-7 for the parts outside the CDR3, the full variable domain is DSGVTQTPKHLITATGQRVTLRCSPRSGDLSVYWYQQSLDQGLQFLIQYYNGEERAKGNILERFSAQQFPDLHSELNLSSLELGDSALYFCASSVEDRGTSEQYFGPGTRLTVT.

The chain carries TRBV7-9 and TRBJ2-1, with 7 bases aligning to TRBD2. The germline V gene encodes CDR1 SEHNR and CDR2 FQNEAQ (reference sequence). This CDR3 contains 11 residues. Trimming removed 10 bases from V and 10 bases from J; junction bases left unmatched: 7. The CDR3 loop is CAIPGGGEQFF. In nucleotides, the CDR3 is TGTGCCATCCCGGGAGGCGGAGAGCAGTTCTTC.

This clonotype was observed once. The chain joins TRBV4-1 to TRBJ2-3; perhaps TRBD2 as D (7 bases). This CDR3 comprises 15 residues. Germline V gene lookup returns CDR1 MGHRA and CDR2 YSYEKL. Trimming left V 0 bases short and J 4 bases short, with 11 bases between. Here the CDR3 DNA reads TGCGCCAGCAGCCAAGAGGAGGGGGGGGCAGATACGCAGTATTTT. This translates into CASSQEEGGADTQYF.

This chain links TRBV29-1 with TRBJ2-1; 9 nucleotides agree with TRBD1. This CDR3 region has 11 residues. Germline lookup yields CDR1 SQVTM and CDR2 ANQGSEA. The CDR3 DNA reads TGCAGTTACAGGGGGCACAATGAGCAGTTCTTC. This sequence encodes CSYRGHNEQFF.

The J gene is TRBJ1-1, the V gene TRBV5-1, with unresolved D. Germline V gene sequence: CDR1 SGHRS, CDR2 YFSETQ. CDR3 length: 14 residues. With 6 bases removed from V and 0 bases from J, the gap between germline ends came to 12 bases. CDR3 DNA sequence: TGCGCCAGCACCAACGAGGTTATGAACACTGAAGCTTTCTTT. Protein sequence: CASTNEVMNTEAFF.

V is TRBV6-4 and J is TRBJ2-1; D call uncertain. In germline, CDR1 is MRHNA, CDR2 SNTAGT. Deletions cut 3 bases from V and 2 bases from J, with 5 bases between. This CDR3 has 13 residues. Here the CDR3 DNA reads TGTGCCAGCAGTGATGGGGCCTACAATGAGCAGTTCTTC. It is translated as CASSDGAYNEQFF.

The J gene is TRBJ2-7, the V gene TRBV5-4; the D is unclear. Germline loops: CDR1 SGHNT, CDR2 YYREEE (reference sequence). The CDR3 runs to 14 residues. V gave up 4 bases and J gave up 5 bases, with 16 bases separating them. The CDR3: CASSLRSSNHEQYF. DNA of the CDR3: TGTGCCAGCAGCCTCCGGTCTAGTAACCACGAGCAGTACTTC.

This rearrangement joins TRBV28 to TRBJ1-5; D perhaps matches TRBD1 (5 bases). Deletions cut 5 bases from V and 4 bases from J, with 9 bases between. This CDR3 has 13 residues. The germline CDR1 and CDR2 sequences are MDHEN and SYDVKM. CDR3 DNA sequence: TGTGCCAGCAGTCTCCACAGGAATCAGCCCCAGCATTTT. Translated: CASSLHRNQPQHF.

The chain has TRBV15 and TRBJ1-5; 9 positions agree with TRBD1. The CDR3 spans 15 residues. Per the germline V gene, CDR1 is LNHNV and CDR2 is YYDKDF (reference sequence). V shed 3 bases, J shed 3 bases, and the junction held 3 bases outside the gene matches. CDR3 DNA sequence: TGTGCCACCAGCAGTGGGACAGGGTTCAATCAGCCCCAGCATTTT. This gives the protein CATSSGTGFNQPQHF.

The CDR3 DNA follows: TGTGCCAGCCATGATGAAAAACTGTTTTTT. This codes for CASHDEKLFF. This chain links TRBV2 with TRBJ1-4; D unresolved. V lost 8 bases to trimming and J lost 6 bases, with 4 bases between them. CDR3 size: 10 residues. Germline CDR1 is SNHLY and CDR2 is FYNNEI.

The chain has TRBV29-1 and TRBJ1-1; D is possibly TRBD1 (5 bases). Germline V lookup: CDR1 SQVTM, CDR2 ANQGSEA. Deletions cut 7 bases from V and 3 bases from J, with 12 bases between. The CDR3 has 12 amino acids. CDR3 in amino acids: CSAREGYTEAFF. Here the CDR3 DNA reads TGCAGCGCCCGAGAGGGGTACACTGAAGCTTTCTTT.

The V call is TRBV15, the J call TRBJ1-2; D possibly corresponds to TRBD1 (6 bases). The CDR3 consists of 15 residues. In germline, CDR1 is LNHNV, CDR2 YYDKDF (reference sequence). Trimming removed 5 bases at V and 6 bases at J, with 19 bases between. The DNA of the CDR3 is TGTGCCACCAGCGGGGGCCAGGGGCCGACCCATGGCTACACCTTC. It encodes CATSGGQGPTHGYTF.

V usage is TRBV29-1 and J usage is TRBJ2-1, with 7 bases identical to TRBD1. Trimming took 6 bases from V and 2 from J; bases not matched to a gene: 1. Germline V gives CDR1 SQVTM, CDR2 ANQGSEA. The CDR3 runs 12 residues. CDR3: CSVGTAYNEQFF. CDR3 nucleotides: TGCAGCGTAGGGACAGCCTACAATGAGCAGTTCTTC.

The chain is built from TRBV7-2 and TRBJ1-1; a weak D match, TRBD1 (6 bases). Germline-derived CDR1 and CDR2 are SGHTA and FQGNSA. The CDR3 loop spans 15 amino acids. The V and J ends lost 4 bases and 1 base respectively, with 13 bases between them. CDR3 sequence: CASSSTGTTNTEAFF. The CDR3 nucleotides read TGTGCCAGCAGCTCTACCGGGACAACGAACACTGAAGCTTTCTTT.

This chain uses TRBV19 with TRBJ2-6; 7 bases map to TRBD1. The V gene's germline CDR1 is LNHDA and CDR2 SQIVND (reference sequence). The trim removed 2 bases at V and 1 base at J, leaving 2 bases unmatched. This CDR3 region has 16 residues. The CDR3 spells CASSILGQSGANVLTF. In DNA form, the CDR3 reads TGTGCCAGTAGTATACTGGGACAGTCTGGGGCCAACGTCCTGACTTTC.

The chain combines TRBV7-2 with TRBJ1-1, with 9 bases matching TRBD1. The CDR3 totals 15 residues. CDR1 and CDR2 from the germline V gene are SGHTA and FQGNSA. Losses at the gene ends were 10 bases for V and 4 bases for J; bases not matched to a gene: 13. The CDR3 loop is CATHWGTGRSTEAFF. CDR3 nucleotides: TGTGCCACACATTGGGGGACAGGGAGGAGCACTGAAGCTTTCTTT. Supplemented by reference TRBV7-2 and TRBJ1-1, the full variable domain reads GAGVSQSPSNKVTEKGKDVELRCDPISGHTALYWYRQSLGQGLEFLIYFQGNSAPDKSGLPSDRFSAERTGGSVSTLTIQRTQQEDSAVYLCATHWGTGRSTEAFFGQGTRLTVV.

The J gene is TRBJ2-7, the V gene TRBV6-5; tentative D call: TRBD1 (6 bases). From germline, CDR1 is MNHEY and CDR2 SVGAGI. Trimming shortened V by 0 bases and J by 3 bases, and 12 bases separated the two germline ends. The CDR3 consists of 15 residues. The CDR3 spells CASSYSDAGVYEQYF. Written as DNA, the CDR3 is TGTGCCAGCAGTTACTCCGATGCAGGGGTCTACGAGCAGTACTTC.

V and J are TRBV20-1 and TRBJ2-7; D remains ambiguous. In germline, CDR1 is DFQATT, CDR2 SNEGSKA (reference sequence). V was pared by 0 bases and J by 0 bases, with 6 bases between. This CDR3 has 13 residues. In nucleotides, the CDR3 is TGCAGTGCTAGAGATCAGCGCTCCTACGAGCAGTACTTC. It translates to CSARDQRSYEQYF.

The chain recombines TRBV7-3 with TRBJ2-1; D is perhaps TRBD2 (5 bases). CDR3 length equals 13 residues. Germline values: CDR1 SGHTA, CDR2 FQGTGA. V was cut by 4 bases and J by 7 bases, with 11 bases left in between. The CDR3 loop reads CASSSDRRNEQFF. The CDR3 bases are TGTGCCAGCAGCTCGGACCGGAGGAATGAGCAGTTCTTC.

CDR3: CSGGNYGYTF. CDR3 DNA: TGCAGCGGGGGGAACTATGGCTACACCTTC. V and J are TRBV29-1 and TRBJ1-2, with D perhaps matching TRBD1 (5 bases). The CDR3 extends over 10 amino acids. The germline gives CDR1 SQVTM, CDR2 ANQGSEA. Trimming shortened V by 7 bases and J by 2 bases, and 5 bases separated the two germline ends. Full variable domain (missing parts from reference TRBV29-1 and TRBJ1-2): SAVISQKPSRDICQRGTSLTIQCQVDSQVTMMFWYRQQPGQSLTLIATANQGSEATYESGFVIDKFPISRPNLTFSTLTVSNMSPEDSSIYLCSGGNYGYTFGSGTRLTVV.

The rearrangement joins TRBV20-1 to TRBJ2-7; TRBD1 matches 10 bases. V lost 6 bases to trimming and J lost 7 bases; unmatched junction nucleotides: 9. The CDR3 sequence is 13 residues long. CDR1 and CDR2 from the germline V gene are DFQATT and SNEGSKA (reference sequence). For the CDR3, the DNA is TGCAGTGCGAGGGGACAGGGGAAGCGGGAGCAGTACTTC. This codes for CSARGQGKREQYF.